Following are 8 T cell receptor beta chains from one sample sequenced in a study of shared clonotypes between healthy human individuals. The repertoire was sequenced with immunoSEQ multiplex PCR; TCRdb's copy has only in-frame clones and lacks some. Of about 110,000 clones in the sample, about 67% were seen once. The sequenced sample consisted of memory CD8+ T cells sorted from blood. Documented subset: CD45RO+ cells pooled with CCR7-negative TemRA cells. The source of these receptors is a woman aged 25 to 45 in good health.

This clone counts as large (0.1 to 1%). The CDR3 DNA reads TGTGCCAGCAGGGCCGGGACAGGGGGCCAGCCCCAGCATTTT. Translated, it gives CASRAGTGGQPQHF. This sequence joins TRBV6-4 and TRBJ1-5, with 12 bases matching TRBD1. Germline values: CDR1 MRHNA, CDR2 SNTAGT. With 6 bases clipped from V and 7 bases from J, the junction kept 4 bases outside the gene matches. The CDR3 length is 14 residues.

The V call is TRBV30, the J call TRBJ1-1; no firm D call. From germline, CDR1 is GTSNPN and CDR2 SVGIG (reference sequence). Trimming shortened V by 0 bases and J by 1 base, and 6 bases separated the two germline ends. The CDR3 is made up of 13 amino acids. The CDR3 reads CAWSVRRNTEAFF. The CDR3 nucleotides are TGTGCCTGGAGTGTACGCAGGAACACTGAAGCTTTCTTT.

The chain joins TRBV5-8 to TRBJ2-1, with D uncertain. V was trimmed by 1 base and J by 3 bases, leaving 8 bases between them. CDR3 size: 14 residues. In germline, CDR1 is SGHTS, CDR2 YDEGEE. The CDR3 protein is CASSLFQGYNEQFF. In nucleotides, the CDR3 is TGTGCCAGCAGCTTGTTTCAAGGCTACAATGAGCAGTTCTTC.

CDR3 sequence reads: CASSKGREVEKLFF. In DNA, the CDR3 is TGTGCCAGCAGCAAGGGGCGGGAGGTAGAAAAACTGTTTTTT. The chain couples TRBV28 to TRBJ1-4; tentatively, D is TRBD1 (5 bases). Germline V gives CDR1 MDHEN, CDR2 SYDVKM. This CDR3 has 14 residues. The V gene lost 6 bases and the J gene lost 8 bases, with 16 bases spanning the gap.

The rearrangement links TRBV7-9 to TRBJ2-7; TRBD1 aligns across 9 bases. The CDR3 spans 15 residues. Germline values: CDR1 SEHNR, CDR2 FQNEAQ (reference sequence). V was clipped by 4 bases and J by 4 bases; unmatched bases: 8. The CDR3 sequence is CASSYRDREGYEQYF. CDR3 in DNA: TGTGCCAGCAGCTACCGGGACAGGGAAGGATACGAGCAGTACTTC. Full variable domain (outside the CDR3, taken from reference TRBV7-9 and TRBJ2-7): DTGVSQNPRHKITKRGQNVTFRCDPISEHNRLYWYRQTLGQGPEFLTYFQNEAQLEKSRLLSDRFSAERPKGSFSTLEIQRTEQGDSAMYLCASSYRDREGYEQYFGPGTRLTVT.

In nucleotides, the CDR3 is TGTGCCAGCAGCCGAAACCCAGGGGGCCGGGAGGGCTACACCTTC. It yields the protein CASSRNPGGREGYTF. The V gene is TRBV7-9, the J gene TRBJ1-2; TRBD1 agrees at 8 bases. The germline CDR1 and CDR2 sequences are SEHNR and FQNEAQ (reference sequence). The CDR3 spans 15 residues. The V segment lost 5 bases and the J segment 8 bases; nucleotides outside the gene matches: 13.

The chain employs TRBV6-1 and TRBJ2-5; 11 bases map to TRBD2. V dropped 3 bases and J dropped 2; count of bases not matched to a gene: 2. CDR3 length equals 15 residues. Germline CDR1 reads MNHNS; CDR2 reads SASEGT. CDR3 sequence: CASSDLAGGQETQYF. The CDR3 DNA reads TGTGCCAGCAGTGATTTAGCGGGAGGGCAAGAGACCCAGTACTTC.

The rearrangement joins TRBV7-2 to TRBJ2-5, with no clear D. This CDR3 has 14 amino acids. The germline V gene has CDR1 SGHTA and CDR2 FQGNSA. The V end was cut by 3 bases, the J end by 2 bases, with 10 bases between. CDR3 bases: TGTGCCAGCAGCTTCTTCGGCTCACAAGAGACCCAGTACTTC. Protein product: CASSFFGSQETQYF.